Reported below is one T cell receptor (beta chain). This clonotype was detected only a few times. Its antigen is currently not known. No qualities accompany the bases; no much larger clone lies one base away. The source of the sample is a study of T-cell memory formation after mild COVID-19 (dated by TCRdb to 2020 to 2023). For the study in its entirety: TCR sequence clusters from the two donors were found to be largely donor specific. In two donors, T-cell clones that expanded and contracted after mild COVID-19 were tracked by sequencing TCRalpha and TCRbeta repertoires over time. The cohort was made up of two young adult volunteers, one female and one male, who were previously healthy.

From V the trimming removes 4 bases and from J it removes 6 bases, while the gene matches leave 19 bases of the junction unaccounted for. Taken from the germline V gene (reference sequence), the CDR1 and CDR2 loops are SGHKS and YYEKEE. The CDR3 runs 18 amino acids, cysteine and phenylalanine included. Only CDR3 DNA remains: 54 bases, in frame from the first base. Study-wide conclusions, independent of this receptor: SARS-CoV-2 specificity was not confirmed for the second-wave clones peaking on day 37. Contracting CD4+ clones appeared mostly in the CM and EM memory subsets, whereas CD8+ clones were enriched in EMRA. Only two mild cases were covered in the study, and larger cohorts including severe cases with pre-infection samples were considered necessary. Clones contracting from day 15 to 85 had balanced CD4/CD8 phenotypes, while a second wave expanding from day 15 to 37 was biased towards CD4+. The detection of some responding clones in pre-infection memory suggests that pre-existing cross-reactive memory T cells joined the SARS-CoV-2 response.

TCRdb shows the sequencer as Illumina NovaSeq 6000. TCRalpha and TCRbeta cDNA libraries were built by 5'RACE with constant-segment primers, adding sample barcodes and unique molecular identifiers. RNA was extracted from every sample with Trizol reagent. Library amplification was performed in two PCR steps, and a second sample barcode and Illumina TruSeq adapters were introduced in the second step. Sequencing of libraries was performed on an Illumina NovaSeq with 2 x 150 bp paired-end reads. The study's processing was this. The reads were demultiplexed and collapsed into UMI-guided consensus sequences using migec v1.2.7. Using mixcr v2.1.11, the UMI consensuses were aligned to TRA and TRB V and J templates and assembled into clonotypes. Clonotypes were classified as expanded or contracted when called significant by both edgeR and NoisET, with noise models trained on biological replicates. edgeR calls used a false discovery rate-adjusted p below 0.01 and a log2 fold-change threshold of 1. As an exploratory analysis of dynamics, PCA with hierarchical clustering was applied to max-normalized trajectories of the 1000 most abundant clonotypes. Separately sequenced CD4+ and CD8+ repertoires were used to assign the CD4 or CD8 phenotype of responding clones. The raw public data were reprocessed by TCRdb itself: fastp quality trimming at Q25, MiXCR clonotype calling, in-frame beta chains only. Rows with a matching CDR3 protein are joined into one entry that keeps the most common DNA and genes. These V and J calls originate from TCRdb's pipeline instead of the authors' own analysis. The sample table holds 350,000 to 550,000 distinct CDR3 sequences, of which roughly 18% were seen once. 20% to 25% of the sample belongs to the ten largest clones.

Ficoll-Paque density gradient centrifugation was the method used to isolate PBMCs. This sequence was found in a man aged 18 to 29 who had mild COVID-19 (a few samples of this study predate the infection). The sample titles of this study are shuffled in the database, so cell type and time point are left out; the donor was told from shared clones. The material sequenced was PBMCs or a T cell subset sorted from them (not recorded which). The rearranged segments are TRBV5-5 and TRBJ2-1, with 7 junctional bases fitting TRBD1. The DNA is TGTGCCAGCAGCCCTATATTTGATGCGACAGGGAATGTCAATGAGCAGTTCTTC. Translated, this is CASSPIFDATGNVNEQFF.